This is a list of T cell receptor beta chains from one sample in a study of T cells expressing NK-cell markers. TCRdb re-called the 5' RACE reads, yielding one record per CDR3 amino acid sequence without DNA. The listing contains approximately 420,000 distinct CDR3 sequences. The sequenced sample consisted of blood T cells: a sorted CD56 or NKG2C T cell subset, CD4+ or CD8+ T cells, or bulk PBMC T cells (not recorded which). These receptors all stem from a woman between 45 and 60 years old in good health. The CDR3 runs from the conserved cysteine through the conserved F or W.

V	J	CDR3
TRBV15	TRBJ2-7	CATSRASGTSYEQYF
TRBV6-5	TRBJ2-7	CASRQPGSIEQYF
TRBV4-2	TRBJ2-1	CASSQGGSSYNEQFF
TRBV7-3	TRBJ2-3	CASSLQGLGVDTQYF
TRBV5-1	TRBJ2-1	CASSLAEREQFF
TRBV25-1	TRBJ2-1	CASSDPRLLDNEQFF
TRBV2	TRBJ2-7	CASGLAGEQYF
TRBV10-3	TRBJ1-1	CATMQGWETEAFF
TRBV9	TRBJ2-2	CASSVGGHYTGELFF
TRBV5-1	TRBJ2-3	CASSLDGTSGFTDTQYF
TRBV27	TRBJ2-1	CASSPPGGTDEQFF
TRBV5-1	TRBJ2-1	CASNKVNNEQFF
TRBV29-1	TRBJ1-2	CSAGGGWTGGDGYTF
TRBV12-3/TRBV12-4	TRBJ1-1	CASSSKIQAFF
TRBV19	TRBJ2-5	CASSMGDWSRTQYF
TRBV6-1	TRBJ1-1	CASPKLTGNPSEAFF
TRBV4-1	TRBJ2-1	CASSPIAEYNEQFF
TRBV6-5	TRBJ2-7	CAPGLAGPYEQYF
TRBV5-6	TRBJ1-2	CASSLVPGGVAVGYTF
TRBV7-2	TRBJ2-1	CASSPKLGEQFF
TRBV5-1	TRBJ2-1	CASTYASGTGTYNEQFF
TRBV12-3/TRBV12-4	TRBJ2-4	CASSNPLLAKNIQYF
TRBV5-1	TRBJ1-1	CASSLEDRDTEAFF
TRBV20-1	TRBJ2-5	CSAGGRASGETQYF
TRBV20-1	TRBJ2-3	CSASPRVTDTQYF
TRBV14	TRBJ2-1	CASSQEVSADYNEQFF
TRBV12-3/TRBV12-4	TRBJ2-2	CASSTSGTGVKAGELFF
TRBV12-3/TRBV12-4	TRBJ2-1	CASSTRLLAHNEQFF
TRBV2	TRBJ2-1	CASRTGTVQVEFF
TRBV5-1	TRBJ2-7	CASSLVENRNEQYF
TRBV6-2/TRBV6-3	TRBJ2-2	CASPKGEVAGSGELFF
TRBV4-1	TRBJ2-2	CASSQEGQRANTGELFF
TRBV4-2	TRBJ1-1	CASSQEGNHKANTEAFF
TRBV25-1	TRBJ1-1	CASTLGVNTEAFF
TRBV5-6	TRBJ1-4	CASSSADYDEKLFF
TRBV4-2	TRBJ2-1	CASSQEGQEYNEQFF
TRBV3-1	TRBJ2-5	CASSQPGLAGQETQYF
TRBV20-1	TRBJ2-4	CSATATDKNIQYF
TRBV27	TRBJ1-1	CASSRGSEVNTEAFF
TRBV20-1	TRBJ2-1	CSASLTSYNEQFF
TRBV7-9	TRBJ2-7	CASSLGWDEQYF
TRBV12-3/TRBV12-4	TRBJ1-2	CASTKLLGYYGYTF
TRBV20-1	TRBJ2-5	CSANDPGLLGETQYF
TRBV20-1	TRBJ2-2	CSASGELAGTGELFF
TRBV28	TRBJ1-1	CASSSDYTEAFF
TRBV5-1	TRBJ2-1	CASSWGGSGGGNEQFF
TRBV12-3/TRBV12-4	TRBJ1-5	CASSSWGGGNQPQHF
TRBV5-1	TRBJ1-1	CASSSPTSNTEAFF
TRBV24-1	TRBJ2-1	CATRAQSGKGNEQFF
TRBV28	TRBJ1-5	CASSPRTIKEHF
TRBV13	TRBJ2-7	CASSPTNGRPYEQYF